The 20 T cell receptor beta chains in this list originate from one sample, sequenced in a study of blood T cell repertoires in COVID-19. Method: immunoSEQ multiplex PCR; TCRdb's copy keeps in-frame clones and lacks some. Among 35,000 to 45,000 clones listed, 88% were seen once. The sequenced sample was peripheral blood. These receptors were obtained from a human donor in a cohort sampled during active COVID-19.

The V call is TRBV2, the J call TRBJ1-6; TRBD1 is a possible D gene (6 bases). Germline CDR1 and CDR2: SNHLY and FYNNEI. The germline V and J ends were trimmed by 6 bases and 5 bases, with 17 bases remaining between them. The CDR3 is 16 residues long. The CDR3 is CASSPRQVIDNSPLHF. CDR3 bases: TGTGCCAGCAGCCCAAGACAGGTTATCGATAATTCACCCCTCCACTTT.

For the CDR3, the DNA is TGTGCCAGCAGCTTGAACGGAGGGAGAGGGGAGACCCAGTACTTC. Protein: CASSLNGGRGETQYF. The chain combines TRBV5-6 with TRBJ2-5; perhaps TRBD2 as D (6 bases). The CDR3 is 15 residues long. The V end was cut by 1 base, the J end by 5 bases, with 15 bases between. Looked up from germline, CDR1 is SGHDT and CDR2 is YYEEEE.

The chain employs TRBV11-2 and TRBJ1-1, with 7 bases matching TRBD1. This CDR3 has 16 amino acids. Germline-derived CDR1 and CDR2 are SGHAT and FQNNGV. V was pared by 4 bases and J by 1 base, with 9 bases of the junction left unmatched. This chain's CDR3 is CASSSITGTANTEAFF. CDR3 DNA sequence: TGTGCCAGCAGCTCAATTACGGGGACAGCGAACACTGAAGCTTTCTTT.

This chain connects TRBV6-1 to TRBJ2-7, with D possibly being TRBD1 (6 bases). V shed 1 base and J shed 1 base, with 11 bases lying between them. This CDR3 is 15 amino acids long. CDR1 MNHNS and CDR2 SASEGT come from the germline V gene. CDR3 bases: TGTGCCAGCAGTGAAGGAGAGGGGACATCCTACGAGCAGTACTTC. It codes for CASSEGEGTSYEQYF.

This clone was seen only a few times. This sequence joins TRBV6-1 and TRBJ1-5; D is undetermined. The CDR3 covers 15 residues. Germline CDR1 reads MNHNS; CDR2 reads SASEGT. The V end lost 1 base, the J end lost 2 bases, and 9 bases lay between the germline ends. This CDR3 is CASSEGENGNQPQHF. The CDR3 DNA sequence: TGTGCCAGCAGTGAAGGGGAGAATGGCAATCAGCCCCAGCATTTT.

The chain carries TRBV6-6 and TRBJ2-7, with D possibly matching TRBD2 (5 bases). This CDR3 is 12 amino acids long. Germline V gives CDR1 MNHNY, CDR2 SVGAGI (reference sequence). V lost 5 bases, J lost 4 bases, and 9 bases lay in between. This CDR3 is CASSPGLYEQYF. The CDR3 bases are TGTGCCAGCAGTCCAGGACTTTACGAGCAGTACTTC.

CDR3 residues: CSVDSYGYTF. The CDR3 bases are TGCAGTGTTGATAGCTATGGCTACACCTTC. The chain employs TRBV20-1 and TRBJ1-2; the D is unclear. Germline-derived CDR1 and CDR2 are DFQATT and SNEGSKA (reference sequence). The CDR3 has 10 residues. V was pared by 7 bases and J by 4 bases, with 7 bases between.

The chain uses TRBV6-2 or TRBV6-3 and TRBJ2-5, with 10 bases aligning to TRBD2. Germline lookup yields CDR1 MNHEY and CDR2 SVGEGT. Trimming took 2 bases from V and 6 from J; bases not matched to a gene: 12. The CDR3 has 17 residues. The CDR3 region is CASSYPTLAGDEKTQYF. The CDR3 DNA is TGTGCCAGCAGTTACCCGACCCTAGCGGGAGACGAAAAGACCCAGTACTTC.

The chain is built from TRBV4-2 and TRBJ2-5, with no clear D. The CDR3 contains 16 residues. Germline V lookup: CDR1 LGHNA, CDR2 YNFKEQ. V was shortened by 1 base and J by 2 bases, with 14 bases between the two germline ends. In nucleotides, the CDR3 is TGTGCCAGCAGCCAAGTGTCGCTAGGCACGCAAGAGACCCAGTACTTC. It yields the protein CASSQVSLGTQETQYF.

This sequence joins TRBV2 and TRBJ1-1; unclear D gene. Germline CDR1 is SNHLY and CDR2 is FYNNEI. V was shortened by 3 bases and J by 5 bases, with 13 bases between the two germline ends. This CDR3 has 14 amino acids. The CDR3: CASSDRGLGTEAFF. CDR3 nucleotide sequence: TGTGCCAGCAGTGACCGGGGTTTAGGGACTGAAGCTTTCTTT.

The chain recombines TRBV2 with TRBJ2-1; maybe TRBD2 (5 bases). The length of the CDR3 is 16 residues. Deletions cut 4 bases from V and 0 bases from J, with 13 bases between. CDR1 and CDR2 from the germline V gene are SNHLY and FYNNEI. CDR3 bases: TGTGCCAGCAGTGTCGGCGGGCCCGGCTCCTACAATGAGCAGTTCTTC. Translating gives CASSVGGPGSYNEQFF.

The V call is TRBV29-1, the J call TRBJ2-7; 9 bases line up with TRBD1. Trimming took 3 bases from V and 4 from J; bases not matched to a gene: 4. The germline CDR1 and CDR2 sequences are SQVTM and ANQGSEA. The CDR3 is 13 amino acids. CDR3 in amino acids: CSVETDRGYEQYF. CDR3 nucleotide sequence: TGCAGCGTTGAGACGGACAGGGGTTACGAGCAGTACTTC.

The genes are TRBV28 and TRBJ1-2, with TRBD1 identical over 9 bases. The V gene's germline CDR1 is MDHEN and CDR2 SYDVKM. Trimming at V came to 10 bases and at J to 8 bases, leaving 5 bases not matched to a gene. This CDR3 is built from 11 residues. CDR3 DNA: TGTGCCACCACAGGGGGCTACGGCTACACCTTC. Translation: CATTGGYGYTF.

This clone was recorded only once. The chain carries TRBV5-1 and TRBJ1-1; D is unclear. Deletions cut 3 bases from V and 3 bases from J, with 12 bases between. The germline CDR1 and CDR2 sequences are SGHRS and YFSETQ. The CDR3 contains 14 residues. The chain's CDR3 is CASSSVRRDTEAFF. CDR3 in DNA: TGCGCCAGCAGCTCCGTGAGGAGGGACACTGAAGCTTTCTTT.

This sequence joins TRBV4-2 and TRBJ2-7, with TRBD2 identical over 16 bases. The CDR3 is made up of 18 amino acids. With V trimmed by 4 bases and J by 2 bases, 8 bases remained unmatched. Per germline, CDR1 LGHNA and CDR2 YNFKEQ. As DNA, the CDR3 is TGTGCCAGCAGCCGAATCGGGACTAGCGGGGGGGTAGCCTACGAGCAGTACTTC. Its protein product is CASSRIGTSGGVAYEQYF.

This clone has only one observation. The V call is TRBV5-6, the J call TRBJ2-5, with 8 bases matching TRBD2. The CDR3 runs 18 residues. Trimming took 0 bases from V and 4 from J; bases not matched to a gene: 14. Per the germline V gene, CDR1 is SGHDT and CDR2 is YYEEEE. This CDR3 is CASSLVGRGGRVPETQYF. CDR3 coding DNA: TGTGCCAGCAGCTTGGTGGGACGGGGGGGCCGAGTCCCAGAGACCCAGTACTTC.

The DNA for the CDR3 is TGTGCCACCAGTGATTTGCGAGGGACAGGGAGTGTTGAGACCCAGTACTTC. Translated: CATSDLRGTGSVETQYF. The chain links TRBV24-1 to TRBJ2-5; TRBD1 agrees at 9 bases. Germline CDR1 and CDR2: KGHDR and SFDVKD. The CDR3 totals 17 residues. The trim removed 0 bases at V and 5 bases at J, leaving 9 bases unmatched.

This chain links TRBV10-3 with TRBJ1-5; D gene uncertain. Germline assignment: CDR1 ENHRY and CDR2 SYGVKD. The CDR3 length is 14 residues. Deletions cut 6 bases from V and 0 bases from J, with 9 bases between. CDR3 bases: TGTGCCATCAGCCGGGAACCTAGCAATCAGCCCCAGCATTTT. Translated: CAISREPSNQPQHF.

The chain employs TRBV7-2 and TRBJ1-3; D possibly corresponds to TRBD1 (6 bases). CDR3 length equals 15 residues. Trimming stripped 1 base from V and 8 bases from J, with 15 bases between. In germline, CDR1 is SGHTA, CDR2 FQGNSA. The CDR3 nucleotides read TGTGCCAGCAGCTTAGGGGACGCAGGGGCCTACACCATATATTTT. It specifies CASSLGDAGAYTIYF.

CDR3: CASTPRGSGSSYNEQFF. CDR3 DNA: TGTGCCAGCACCCCAAGGGGGTCGGGTTCCTCCTACAATGAGCAGTTCTTC. The rearrangement links TRBV28 to TRBJ2-1, with D possibly matching TRBD1 (6 bases). The CDR3 extends over 17 amino acids. Per the germline V gene, CDR1 is MDHEN and CDR2 is SYDVKM. Trimming took off 7 bases at V and 0 bases at J, with 19 bases between the two ends. The full variable domain, in which reference TRBV28 and TRBJ2-1 provide the parts outside the CDR3, is DVKVTQSSRYLVKRTGEKVFLECVQDMDHENMFWYRQDPGLGLRLIYFSYDVKMKEKGDIPEGYSVSREKKERFSLILESASTNQTSMYLCASTPRGSGSSYNEQFFGPGTRLTVL.